This T cell receptor beta chain is drawn from a study of blood T cell repertoires in COVID-19. TCRdb keeps only in-frame clones here, not all; method: immunoSEQ multiplex PCR. The sample includes 250,000 to 400,000 clones, about 91% of them seen just once. Germline V gives CDR1 LNHDA, CDR2 SQIVND (reference sequence). The J segment lost 4 bases and the V segment lost 5 bases, leaving 8 bases of the junction unmatched. This CDR3 contains 15 residues. Followed longitudinally, the Seattle patients had been enrolled during active infection. The source material was peripheral blood. This TCR was sampled from a woman under 40 with COVID-19, enrolled during active disease. The chain employs TRBV19 and TRBJ1-2; 9 bases align to TRBD1. The CDR3 coding sequence is TGTGCCAGTAGTCAGGACAGGGGAGGCGGCTATGGCTACACCTTC. It codes for CASSQDRGGGYGYTF.